Each of the 17 T cell receptor beta chains below was sequenced from the same sample in a study of shared clonotypes between healthy human individuals. Profiling relied on immunoSEQ multiplex PCR, and the TCRdb table lists in-frame clones only, not all of them. Of 2 million to 2.5 million clones in the sample, 90% to 95% were seen once. The sequenced sample consisted of naive CD4+ T cells sorted from blood. Stated subset: CD45RA+ positively selected. These receptors were obtained from a man aged 18-30 years in good health.

The V call is TRBV4-2, the J call TRBJ1-4; 7 bases line up with TRBD1. The CDR3 sequence is 16 residues long. J was trimmed by 8 bases and V by 0 bases; bases with no gene match: 9. Germline assignment: CDR1 LGHNA and CDR2 YNFKEQ. CDR3 protein: CASSQDGTGVGEKLFF. The CDR3 DNA is TGTGCCAGCAGCCAAGATGGCACAGGGGTAGGGGAAAAACTGTTTTTT.

The chain recombines TRBV7-8 with TRBJ1-3; D is uncertain. The germline V gene encodes CDR1 SGHVS and CDR2 FQNEAQ. The CDR3 totals 14 residues. V was trimmed by 5 bases and J by 4 bases, leaving 12 bases between them. The CDR3 sequence: CASSPTAPGNTIYF. The CDR3 DNA sequence: TGTGCCAGCAGCCCGACGGCTCCAGGAAACACCATATATTTT.

The chain recombines TRBV30 with TRBJ2-2, with 11 nucleotides matching TRBD1. Germline V gene data show CDR1 as GTSNPN and CDR2 as SVGIG (reference sequence). This CDR3 region has 14 residues. V lost 3 bases to trimming and J lost 5 bases; unmatched junction nucleotides: 2. The CDR3 region is CAWRGDRGTGELFF. Here the CDR3 DNA reads TGTGCCTGGAGAGGGGACAGGGGGACCGGGGAGCTGTTTTTT.

V is TRBV19 and J is TRBJ2-1; a weak D match, TRBD2 (6 bases). CDR1 and CDR2 (germline): LNHDA, SQIVND (reference sequence). The CDR3 has 14 residues. The V end lost 7 bases, the J end lost 5 bases, and 15 bases lay between the germline ends. CDR3 bases: TGTGCCAGTAAGGACGATGGGAGGCACAATGAGCAGTTCTTC. This codes for CASKDDGRHNEQFF.

As for this clone: Other DNA sequences in the sample encode the same CDR3. This chain uses TRBV7-9 with TRBJ2-7; D gene unclear. The CDR3 loop spans 13 amino acids. The V gene's germline CDR1 is SEHNR and CDR2 FQNEAQ (reference sequence). Trimming left V 2 bases short and J 0 bases short, with 5 bases between. The CDR3 coding sequence is TGTGCCAGCAGCTTAAGGGTCTCCTACGAGCAGTACTTC. This encodes CASSLRVSYEQYF.

The V call is TRBV19, the J call TRBJ1-5, with no clear D. V shed 3 bases and J shed 4 bases, with 10 bases lying between them. The CDR3 sequence is 14 residues long. In germline, CDR1 is LNHDA, CDR2 SQIVND (reference sequence). The CDR3: CASSMEAENQPQHF. CDR3 nucleotide sequence: TGTGCCAGTAGTATGGAGGCAGAGAATCAGCCCCAGCATTTT.

The CDR3 protein is CASSSQGVGPYEQYF. The CDR3 coding sequence is TGTGCCAGCAGCTCCCAGGGGGTGGGACCCTACGAGCAGTACTTC. The chain couples TRBV11-2 to TRBJ2-7, with 7 nucleotides matching TRBD1. J lost 2 bases, V lost 4 bases, and 8 bases had no gene match. CDR3 length: 15 amino acids. The germline V gene has CDR1 SGHAT and CDR2 FQNNGV.

Concerning this clone itself: The identical CDR3 is also encoded by other nucleotide sequences in the sample. The gene calls are TRBV9 and TRBJ2-3, with D unresolved. Trimming cost V 1 base and J 3 bases, with 3 bases left between them. The CDR3 totals 12 residues. Germline V gene lookup returns CDR1 SGDLS and CDR2 YYNGEE. The CDR3 coding sequence is TGTGCCAGCAGCGTAAGTACAGATACGCAGTATTTT. The encoded protein is CASSVSTDTQYF.

The V and J genes are TRBV5-4 and TRBJ2-7; 7 positions agree with TRBD2. CDR1 is SGHNT and CDR2 is YYREEE in the germline V gene (reference sequence). With 1 base clipped from V and 6 bases from J, the junction kept 1 base outside the gene matches. The CDR3 extends over 12 amino acids. The CDR3 protein is CASSLTGGEQYF. The CDR3 bases are TGTGCCAGCAGCTTGACGGGGGGCGAGCAGTACTTC.

The gene calls are TRBV10-3 and TRBJ1-3; D might be TRBD1 (5 bases). V gave up 4 bases and J gave up 2 bases, with 9 bases separating them. The CDR3 is 14 amino acids. The germline V gene has CDR1 ENHRY and CDR2 SYGVKD. The CDR3 DNA reads as TGTGCCATCAGTGCATCAGGGCCTGGAAACACCATATATTTT. Its translation: CAISASGPGNTIYF.

This clone was observed a single time. The V gene is TRBV10-3, the J gene TRBJ2-1; 8 nucleotides line up with TRBD2. J lost 4 bases, V lost 8 bases, and 10 bases had no gene match. Germline-derived CDR1 and CDR2 are ENHRY and SYGVKD. CDR3 size: 15 residues. CDR3 coding DNA: TGTGCCATCGGAGTTAGCGGGAACCTATACAATGAGCAGTTCTTC. Its protein product is CAIGVSGNLYNEQFF.

This rearrangement joins TRBV5-1 to TRBJ1-6; D is unresolved. V lost 0 bases and J 6 bases, leaving 7 bases between the germline ends. Germline V gives CDR1 SGHRS, CDR2 YFSETQ. The CDR3 is 14 residues long. CDR3 amino acids: CASSLALANSPLHF. The CDR3 DNA reads TGCGCCAGCAGCTTGGCTCTAGCTAATTCACCCCTCCACTTT. The full variable domain, rest sourced from reference TRBV5-1 and TRBJ1-6, is KAGVTQTPRYLIKTRGQQVTLSCSPISGHRSVSWYQQTPGQGLQFLFEYFSETQRNKGNFPGRFSGRQFSNSRSEMNVSTLELGDSALYLCASSLALANSPLHFGNGTRLTVT.

The chain joins TRBV5-4 to TRBJ1-3; D is unresolved. The length of the CDR3 is 14 residues. V was pared by 4 bases and J by 0 bases, with 8 bases between. From germline, CDR1 is SGHNT and CDR2 YYREEE (reference sequence). The CDR3, as DNA: TGTGCCAGCAGCGCGGCCGACTCTGGAAACACCATATATTTT. This gives the protein CASSAADSGNTIYF.

This chain's CDR3 is CASSESGTSGYNEQFF. The CDR3 nucleotides are TGCGCCAGCAGTGAGAGTGGGACTAGCGGTTACAATGAGCAGTTCTTC. The gene calls are TRBV10-2 and TRBJ2-1; TRBD2 agrees at 11 bases. Germline CDR1 is WSHSY and CDR2 is SAAADI. The V segment lost 2 bases and the J segment 4 bases; nucleotides outside the gene matches: 4. CDR3 size: 16 residues.

The rearrangement uses TRBV30 and TRBJ2-7, with a tentative D call TRBD1 (6 bases). The V end was cut by 5 bases, the J end by 3 bases, with 11 bases between. Germline-derived CDR1 and CDR2 are GTSNPN and SVGIG (reference sequence). There are 12 residues in the CDR3. DNA of the CDR3: TGTGCCTGGCAGGACAGAAACTACGAGCAGTACTTC. It encodes CAWQDRNYEQYF.

This rearrangement joins TRBV4-1 to TRBJ2-7, with D unclear. V was pared by 0 bases and J by 3 bases, with 12 bases between. The CDR3 consists of 15 residues. Germline V gene data show CDR1 as MGHRA and CDR2 as YSYEKL. The CDR3 loop is CASSQDTAPLYEQYF. CDR3 coding DNA: TGCGCCAGCAGCCAAGACACGGCACCACTCTACGAGCAGTACTTC.

This clone has a single count. The V call is TRBV6-5, the J call TRBJ1-1; TRBD1 matches 8 bases. Germline CDR1 MNHEY, CDR2 SVGAGI. This CDR3 region has 15 residues. The V and J ends lost 7 bases and 3 bases, in that order; junction bases with no gene match: 10. The CDR3 coding sequence is TGTGCCAGCACTAAGGCGGCAGGGGGCTACACTGAAGCTTTCTTT. Its translation is CASTKAAGGYTEAFF.